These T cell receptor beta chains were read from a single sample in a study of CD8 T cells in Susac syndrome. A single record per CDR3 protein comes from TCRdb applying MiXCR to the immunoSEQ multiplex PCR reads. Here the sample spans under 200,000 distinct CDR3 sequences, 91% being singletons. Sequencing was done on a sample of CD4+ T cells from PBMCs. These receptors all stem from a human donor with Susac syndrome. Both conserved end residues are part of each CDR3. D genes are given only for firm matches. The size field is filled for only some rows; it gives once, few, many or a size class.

CSASHGTSYEQYF | TGCAGTGCTAGCCACGGGACGTCCTACGAGCAGTACTTC | TRBJ2-7 | NA | NA | TRBV20-1
CASSPVAGGYTGELFF | TGTGCCAGCTCACCAGTAGCGGGAGGATACACCGGGGAGCTGTTTTTT | TRBJ2-2 | NA | TRBD2 | TRBV18
CSACPGLCSYEQYF | TGCAGTGCTTGTCCGGGACTCTGCTCCTACGAGCAGTACTTC | TRBJ2-7 | NA | NA | TRBV20-1
CASSTNVGSGYGYTF | TGTGCCAGCAGTACCAACGTGGGATCAGGGTATGGCTACACCTTC | TRBJ1-2 | NA | NA | TRBV12-3/TRBV12-4
CASSLSGASARAEYF | TGTGCCAGCAGCTTGAGTGGTGCTAGCGCCCGTGCGGAGTACTTC | TRBJ2-7 | NA | NA | TRBV7-2
CASSLGSYGYTF | TGTGCCAGCAGCTTGGGCAGCTATGGCTACACCTTC | TRBJ1-2 | NA | NA | TRBV7-2
CASSLFATANYGYTF | TGTGCCAGCAGTTTATTCGCAACTGCTAACTATGGCTACACCTTC | TRBJ1-2 | NA | NA | TRBV27
CASQKTGGFGGYTF | TGTGCCAGCCAAAAAACAGGGGGCTTCGGTGGCTACACCTTC | TRBJ1-2 | NA | TRBD1 | TRBV19
CASSSRTIISTDTQYF | TGTGCCAGCAGCTCCAGGACTATTATTAGCACAGATACGCAGTATTTT | TRBJ2-3 | NA | NA | TRBV7-2
CASSPPGGVGEQYF | TGTGCCAGCTCACCACCGGGGGGGGTGGGCGAGCAGTACTTC | TRBJ2-7 | NA | TRBD2 | TRBV18
CASSLMDRGYEQYF | TGTGCCAGCAGCTTAATGGACAGGGGCTACGAGCAGTACTTC | TRBJ2-7 | few | TRBD1 | TRBV7-9
CASSLLAVDNEQFF | TGTGCCAGCAGCTTGCTAGCGGTCGACAATGAGCAGTTCTTC | TRBJ2-1 | NA | TRBD2 | TRBV7-2
CSGTSGFTDTQYF | TGCAGTGGTACTTCGGGTTTCACAGATACGCAGTATTTT | TRBJ2-3 | NA | NA | TRBV20-1
CASSQDGQVNSNQPQHF | TGCGCCAGCAGCCAAGACGGGCAGGTAAATAGCAATCAGCCCCAGCATTTT | TRBJ1-5 | once | NA | TRBV4-1
CASSVGQGVPYEQYF | TGTGCCAGCAGCGTAGGACAGGGGGTCCCCTACGAGCAGTACTTC | TRBJ2-7 | NA | TRBD1 | TRBV9
CASSQRGFEQPQHF | TGTGCCAGCAGCCAAAGAGGGTTCGAACAGCCCCAGCATTTT | TRBJ1-5 | NA | NA | TRBV3-1
CASSLGQGETGNTIYF | TGTGCCAGCTCACTCGGACAGGGCGAGACTGGAAACACCATATATTTT | TRBJ1-3 | NA | TRBD1 | TRBV18
CSARDRGVTYYEQYF | TGCAGTGCTAGAGATCGGGGGGTAACCTACTACGAGCAGTACTTC | TRBJ2-7 | NA | TRBD2 | TRBV20-1
CASSRDRVVHGELFF | TGTGCCAGTAGCCGGGACAGGGTTGTTCACGGGGAGCTGTTTTTT | TRBJ2-2 | once | TRBD1 | TRBV19
CASTRDTDTQYF | TGTGCCAGCACACGGGATACAGATACGCAGTATTTT | TRBJ2-3 | NA | NA | TRBV6-2/TRBV6-3
CASSDSARNEQYF | TGTGCCAGCAGCGATTCCGCCCGTAACGAGCAGTACTTC | TRBJ2-7 | NA | NA | TRBV21-1
CSVVPGAGALQPQETQYF | TGCAGCGTTGTCCCTGGGGCAGGTGCCCTACAACCTCAAGAGACCCAGTACTTC | TRBJ2-5 | NA | NA | TRBV29-1
CASSSRRGRGYGYTF | TGTGCCAGCAGCTCACGACGTGGGCGGGGGTATGGCTACACCTTC | TRBJ1-2 | NA | NA | TRBV11-2
CASQGANNGYTF | TGTGCCAGTCAGGGGGCGAATAATGGCTACACCTTC | TRBJ1-2 | NA | TRBD1 | TRBV6-1